This T cell receptor (beta chain) stems from a study of blood T cell repertoires in COVID-19. Study as a whole: Donors in the United States, Italy and Spain gave samples during acute or convalescent COVID-19. Sample material is recorded as cDNA or gDNA derived from T cells, B-cell-depleted T cells, or PBMCs.

CDR1 is KGHSH, CDR2 LQKENI, per germline. The CDR3 consists of 15 residues. V shed 3 bases and J shed 2 bases, with 13 bases lying between them. Authors' data handling: Using reference gene primer amplification, nucleated cell counts were estimated. Sequencing was performed with immunoSEQ multiplex PCR; in TCRdb, only in-frame clones are kept and a portion is missing. The V and J calls and clone size were taken over from that table, and D and trimming were inferred from the DNA. The table has roughly 100,000 clones, nearly 85% seen once. The sequence was collected from a human donor in a cohort sampled during active or convalescent COVID-19. The sample taken for sequencing was peripheral blood. This chain uses TRBV18 with TRBJ1-2, with D possibly TRBD1 on 6 matching bases. For the CDR3, the DNA is TGTGCCAGCTCACCCAGCAGGGGCCTAAACTATGGCTACACCTTC. It codes for CASSPSRGLNYGYTF.